A selection of T cell receptor beta chains follows, all from one sample in a study of cytomegalovirus exposure and HLA in healthy donors. The table came from immunoSEQ multiplex PCR; TCRdb's copy has only in-frame clones and leaves some out. The sample shows 150,000 or so clones, around 80% of them seen only once. Sequencing was carried out using PBMCs. These receptors were taken from a woman in her fifties or sixties in good health and CMV-seropositive. The CDR3 runs from the conserved cysteine through the conserved F or W. D genes are given only for firm matches. Expanded clones are given a class, and other clones once, few, many or no size at all.

V	size	J	D	DNA	CDR3
TRBV27	.	TRBJ2-5	.	TGTGCCAGCAGTTCGCTACAGGGCGGCATGGGGACCCAGTACTTC	CASSSLQGGMGTQYF
TRBV5-1	.	TRBJ2-5	TRBD2	TGCGCCAGCAGCCCACAAACTAGCGGGAGGGTTGAGACCCAGTACTTC	CASSPQTSGRVETQYF
TRBV7-3	.	TRBJ2-1	TRBD1	TGTGCCAGCAGCCCAAAGGGTATAGACAGGGTGGGATCTTCCTCCTACAATGAGCAGTTCTTC	CASSPKGIDRVGSSSYNEQFF
TRBV27	.	TRBJ2-3	.	TGTGCCAGCAGCCGGGGAGCTCACCGGATCACAGATACGCAGTATTTT	CASSRGAHRITDTQYF
TRBV5-8	few	TRBJ1-2	TRBD1	TGTGCCAGCAGCTTGGTCTGGACAGGGGGCCGCTATGGCTACACCTTC	CASSLVWTGGRYGYTF
TRBV5-1	.	TRBJ2-1	TRBD2	TGCGCCAGCAGCTTGATGGCGGGAGCACACAATGAGCAGTTCTTC	CASSLMAGAHNEQFF
TRBV30	.	TRBJ1-1	TRBD1	TGTGCCTGGAGTGACCCGGGACAGTTGAACACTGAAGCTTTCTTT	CAWSDPGQLNTEAFF
TRBV29-1	.	TRBJ1-4	.	TGCAGCGGTACGGGGGGCTTCGGTGAAAAACTGTTTTTT	CSGTGGFGEKLFF
TRBV29-1	.	TRBJ2-7	TRBD2	TGCAGCGTTCTCTTGAGCGGGGGTTCCTACGAGCAGTACTTC	CSVLLSGGSYEQYF
TRBV28	.	TRBJ2-7	.	TGTGCCAGCAGTCTCGAACAGGACCTTTACGAGCAGTACTTC	CASSLEQDLYEQYF
TRBV28	.	TRBJ2-1	.	TGTGCCAGCAGTTTTCTGGGAGCCTACAATGAGCAGTTCTTC	CASSFLGAYNEQFF
TRBV27	.	TRBJ1-6	.	TGTGCCAGCAGCCGCGGGAATTCGGGTTCACCCCTCCACTTT	CASSRGNSGSPLHF
TRBV7-3	once	TRBJ2-2	TRBD1	TGTGCCAGCAGCCCCGATCCCATCGTTAACAGGGGGACGAACACCGGGGAGCTGTTTTTT	CASSPDPIVNRGTNTGELFF
TRBV29-1	few	TRBJ2-5	.	TGCAGCGCCACGACCGGGTTCCAAGAGACCCAGTACTTC	CSATTGFQETQYF
TRBV6-5	.	TRBJ2-7	.	TGTGCCAGCAGCAGGGACTACGAGCAGTACTTC	CASSRDYEQYF
TRBV19	.	TRBJ1-1	.	TGTGCCAGTAGCGGACAGCTGAACACTGAAGCTTTCTTT	CASSGQLNTEAFF
TRBV4-2	.	TRBJ2-7	.	TGTGCCAGCAGTCGGAGGCTAGGCAGCTCCTACGAGCAGTACTTC	CASSRRLGSSYEQYF